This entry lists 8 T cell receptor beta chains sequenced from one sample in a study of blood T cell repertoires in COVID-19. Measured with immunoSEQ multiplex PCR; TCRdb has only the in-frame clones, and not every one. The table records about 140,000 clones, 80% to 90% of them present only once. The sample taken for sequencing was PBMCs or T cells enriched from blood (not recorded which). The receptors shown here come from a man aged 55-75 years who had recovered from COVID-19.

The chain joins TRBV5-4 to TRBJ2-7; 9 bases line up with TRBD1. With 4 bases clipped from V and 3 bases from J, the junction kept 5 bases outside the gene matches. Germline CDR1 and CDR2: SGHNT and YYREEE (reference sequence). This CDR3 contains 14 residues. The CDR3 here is CASSPGQGLYEQYF. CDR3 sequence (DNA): TGTGCCAGCAGCCCGGGACAGGGCCTCTACGAGCAGTACTTC. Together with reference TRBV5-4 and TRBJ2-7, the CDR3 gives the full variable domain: ETGVTQSPTHLIKTRGQQVTLRCSSQSGHNTVSWYQQALGQGPQFIFQYYREEENGRGNFPPRFSGLQFPNYSSELNVNALELDDSALYLCASSPGQGLYEQYFGPGTRLTVT.

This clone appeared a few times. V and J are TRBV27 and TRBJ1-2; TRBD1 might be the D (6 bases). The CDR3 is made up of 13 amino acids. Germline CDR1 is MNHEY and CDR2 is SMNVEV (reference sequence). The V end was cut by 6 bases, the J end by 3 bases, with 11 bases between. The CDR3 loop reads CASRPQGDYGYTF. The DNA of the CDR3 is TGTGCCAGCAGGCCACAGGGAGACTATGGCTACACCTTC.

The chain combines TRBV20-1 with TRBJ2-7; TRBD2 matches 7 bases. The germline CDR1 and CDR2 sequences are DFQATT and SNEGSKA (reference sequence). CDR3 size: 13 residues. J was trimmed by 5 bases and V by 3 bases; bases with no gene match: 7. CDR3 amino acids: CSASSSGWNEQYF. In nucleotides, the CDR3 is TGCAGTGCTAGTTCTAGCGGATGGAACGAGCAGTACTTC.

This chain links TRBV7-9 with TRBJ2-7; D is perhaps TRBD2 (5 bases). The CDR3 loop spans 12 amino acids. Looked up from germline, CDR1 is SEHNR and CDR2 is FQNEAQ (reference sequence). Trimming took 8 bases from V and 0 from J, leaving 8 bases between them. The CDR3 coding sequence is TGTGCCAGCGCGGGCAGCTCCTACGAGCAGTACTTC. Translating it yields CASAGSSYEQYF.

The CDR3 sequence is CASSLTGGGPQHF. The CDR3 DNA is TGTGCCAGCAGCTTAACGGGGGGTGGGCCCCAGCATTTT. The chain is built from TRBV7-6 and TRBJ1-5, with TRBD1 as a possible D gene (5 bases). V lost 2 bases to trimming and J lost 9 bases, with 11 bases between them. Per germline, CDR1 SGHVS and CDR2 FNYEAQ. The CDR3 length is 13 residues.

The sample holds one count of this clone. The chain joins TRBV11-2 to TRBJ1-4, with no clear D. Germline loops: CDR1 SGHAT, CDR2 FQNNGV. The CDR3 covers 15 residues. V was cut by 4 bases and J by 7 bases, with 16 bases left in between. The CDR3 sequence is CASSWAAKGGEKLFF. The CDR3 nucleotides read TGTGCCAGCAGCTGGGCCGCGAAGGGAGGTGAAAAACTGTTTTTT.

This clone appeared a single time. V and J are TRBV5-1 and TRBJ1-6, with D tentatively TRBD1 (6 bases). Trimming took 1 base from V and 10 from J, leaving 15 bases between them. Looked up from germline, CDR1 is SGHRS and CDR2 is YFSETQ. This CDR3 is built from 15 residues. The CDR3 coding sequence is TGCGCCAGCAGCTTGTCTGCAGGGGCAGAATCACCCCTCCACTTT. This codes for CASSLSAGAESPLHF.

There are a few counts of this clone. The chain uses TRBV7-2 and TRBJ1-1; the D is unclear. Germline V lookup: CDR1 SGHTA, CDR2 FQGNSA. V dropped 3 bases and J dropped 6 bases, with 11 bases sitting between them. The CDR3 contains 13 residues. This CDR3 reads CASSFGVHSEAFF. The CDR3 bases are TGTGCCAGCAGCTTCGGGGTTCACTCTGAAGCTTTCTTT.